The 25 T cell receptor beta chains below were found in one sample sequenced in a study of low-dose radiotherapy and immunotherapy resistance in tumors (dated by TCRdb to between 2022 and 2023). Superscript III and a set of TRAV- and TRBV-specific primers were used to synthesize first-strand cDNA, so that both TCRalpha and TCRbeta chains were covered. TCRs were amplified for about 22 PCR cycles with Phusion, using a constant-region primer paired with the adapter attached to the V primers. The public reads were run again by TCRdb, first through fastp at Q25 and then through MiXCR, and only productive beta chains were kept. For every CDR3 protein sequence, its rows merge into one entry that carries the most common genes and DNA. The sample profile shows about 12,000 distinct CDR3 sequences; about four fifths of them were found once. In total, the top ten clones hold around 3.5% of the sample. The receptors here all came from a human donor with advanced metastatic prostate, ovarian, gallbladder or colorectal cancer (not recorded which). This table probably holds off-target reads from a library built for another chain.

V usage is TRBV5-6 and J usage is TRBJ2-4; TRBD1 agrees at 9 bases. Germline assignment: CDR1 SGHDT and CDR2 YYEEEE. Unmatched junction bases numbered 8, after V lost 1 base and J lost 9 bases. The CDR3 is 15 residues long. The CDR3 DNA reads TGTGCCAGCAGCTTGACCGGGACAGGGCCAAGCATTCAGTACTTC. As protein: CASSLTGTGPSIQYF.

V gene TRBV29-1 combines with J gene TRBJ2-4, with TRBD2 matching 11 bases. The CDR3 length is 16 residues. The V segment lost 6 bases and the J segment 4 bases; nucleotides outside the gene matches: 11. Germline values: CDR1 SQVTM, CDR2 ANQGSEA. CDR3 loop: CSVQGEVAGGKNIQYF. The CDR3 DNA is TGCAGCGTCCAAGGGGAAGTAGCGGGAGGGAAAAACATTCAGTACTTC.

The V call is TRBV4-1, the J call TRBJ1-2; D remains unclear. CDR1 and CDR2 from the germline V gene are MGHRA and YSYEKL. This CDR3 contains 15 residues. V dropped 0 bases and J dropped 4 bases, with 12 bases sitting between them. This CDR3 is CASSQDGILGYGYTF. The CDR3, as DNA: TGCGCCAGCAGCCAAGATGGGATCTTGGGCTATGGCTACACCTTC.

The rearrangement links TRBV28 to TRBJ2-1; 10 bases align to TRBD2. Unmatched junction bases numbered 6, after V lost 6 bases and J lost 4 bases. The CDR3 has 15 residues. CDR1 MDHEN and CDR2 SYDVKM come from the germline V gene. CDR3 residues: CASSPLAGRYNEQFF. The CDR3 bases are TGTGCCAGCAGCCCACTAGCGGGGAGGTACAATGAGCAGTTCTTC.

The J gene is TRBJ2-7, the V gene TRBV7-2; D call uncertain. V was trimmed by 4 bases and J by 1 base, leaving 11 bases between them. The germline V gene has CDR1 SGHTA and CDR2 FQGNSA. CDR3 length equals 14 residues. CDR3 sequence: CASSSGLVSYEQYF. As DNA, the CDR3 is TGTGCCAGCAGCTCAGGTCTAGTATCCTACGAGCAGTACTTC. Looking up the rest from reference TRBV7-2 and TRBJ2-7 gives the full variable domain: GAGVSQSPSNKVTEKGKDVELRCDPISGHTALYWYRQSLGQGLEFLIYFQGNSAPDKSGLPSDRFSAERTGGSVSTLTIQRTQQEDSAVYLCASSSGLVSYEQYFGPGTRLTVT.

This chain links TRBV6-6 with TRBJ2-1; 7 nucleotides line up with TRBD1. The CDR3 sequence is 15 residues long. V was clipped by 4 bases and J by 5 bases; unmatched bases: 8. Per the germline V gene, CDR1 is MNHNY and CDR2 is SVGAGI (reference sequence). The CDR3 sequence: CASSSPGQQNNEQFF. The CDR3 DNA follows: TGTGCCAGCAGTTCTCCGGGACAGCAGAACAATGAGCAGTTCTTC.

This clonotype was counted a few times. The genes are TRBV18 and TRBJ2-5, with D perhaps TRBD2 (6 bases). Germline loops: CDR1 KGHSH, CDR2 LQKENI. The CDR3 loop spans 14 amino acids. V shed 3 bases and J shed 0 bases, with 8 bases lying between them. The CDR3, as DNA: TGTGCCAGCTCACCCCTAGCGAACCAAGAGACCCAGTACTTC. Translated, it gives CASSPLANQETQYF. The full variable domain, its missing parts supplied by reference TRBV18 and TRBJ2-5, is NAGVMQNPRHLVRRRGQEARLRCSPMKGHSHVYWYRQLPEEGLKFMVYLQKENIIDESGMPKERFSAEFPKEGPSILRIQQVVRGDSAAYFCASSPLANQETQYFGPGTRLLVL.

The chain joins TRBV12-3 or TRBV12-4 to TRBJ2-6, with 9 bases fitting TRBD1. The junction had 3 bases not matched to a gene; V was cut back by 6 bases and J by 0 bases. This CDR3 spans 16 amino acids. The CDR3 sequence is CASRGTGSSGANVLTF. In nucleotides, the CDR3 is TGTGCCAGCAGAGGGACAGGGAGCTCTGGGGCCAACGTCCTGACTTTC.

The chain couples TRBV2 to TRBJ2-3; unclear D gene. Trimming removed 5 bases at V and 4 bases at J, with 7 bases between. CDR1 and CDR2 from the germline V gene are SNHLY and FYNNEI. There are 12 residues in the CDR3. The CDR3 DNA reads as TGTGCCAGCAGTTATCGGCCAGATACGCAGTATTTT. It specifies CASSYRPDTQYF.

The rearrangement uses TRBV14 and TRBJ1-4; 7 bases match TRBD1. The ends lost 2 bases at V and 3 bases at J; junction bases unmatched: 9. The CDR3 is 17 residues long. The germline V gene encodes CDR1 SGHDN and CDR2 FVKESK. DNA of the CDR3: TGTGCCAGCAGCCAAATAACAGGGGCCGGGGCTAATGAAAAACTGTTTTTT. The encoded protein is CASSQITGAGANEKLFF.

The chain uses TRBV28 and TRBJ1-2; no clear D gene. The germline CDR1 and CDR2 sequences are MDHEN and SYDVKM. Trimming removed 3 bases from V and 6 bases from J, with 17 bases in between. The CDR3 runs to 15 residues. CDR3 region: CASSFIARRMNGYTF. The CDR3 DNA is TGTGCCAGCAGTTTTATTGCCAGGCGGATGAATGGCTACACCTTC.

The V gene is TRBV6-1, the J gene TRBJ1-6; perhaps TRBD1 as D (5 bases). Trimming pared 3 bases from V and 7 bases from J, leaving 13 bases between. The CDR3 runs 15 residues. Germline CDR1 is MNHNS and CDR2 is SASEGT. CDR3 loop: CASSDRGRENSPLHF. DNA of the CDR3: TGTGCCAGCAGTGATCGGGGCAGGGAAAATTCACCCCTCCACTTT.

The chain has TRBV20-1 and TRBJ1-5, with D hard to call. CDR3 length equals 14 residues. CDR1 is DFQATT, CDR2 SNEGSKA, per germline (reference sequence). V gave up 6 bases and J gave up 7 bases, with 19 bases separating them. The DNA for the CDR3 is TGCAGTGCCACTCGGGCGCCGGAGGGCCAGCCCCAGCATTTT. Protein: CSATRAPEGQPQHF.

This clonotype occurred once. This chain's CDR3 is CARGNGELFF. In DNA, the CDR3 is TGTGCCAGGGGTAACGGGGAGCTGTTTTTT. The genes are TRBV2 and TRBJ2-2, with no clear D. The CDR3 is 10 residues long. The V and J ends lost 9 bases and 7 bases respectively, with 6 bases between them. The germline CDR1 and CDR2 sequences are SNHLY and FYNNEI.

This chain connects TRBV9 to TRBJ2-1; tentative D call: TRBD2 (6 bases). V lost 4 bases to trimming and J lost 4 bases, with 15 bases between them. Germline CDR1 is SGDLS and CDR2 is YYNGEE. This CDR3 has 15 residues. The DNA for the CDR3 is TGTGCCAGCAGCCCGTCCGGGACTCTTTACAATGAGCAGTTCTTC. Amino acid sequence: CASSPSGTLYNEQFF.

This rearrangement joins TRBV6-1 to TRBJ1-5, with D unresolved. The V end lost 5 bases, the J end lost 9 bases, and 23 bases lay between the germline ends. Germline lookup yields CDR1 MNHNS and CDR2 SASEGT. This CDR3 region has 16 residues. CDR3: CASSYSGGGSVGPQHF. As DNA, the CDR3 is TGTGCCAGCAGTTACTCAGGCGGTGGTTCCGTTGGGCCCCAGCATTTT.

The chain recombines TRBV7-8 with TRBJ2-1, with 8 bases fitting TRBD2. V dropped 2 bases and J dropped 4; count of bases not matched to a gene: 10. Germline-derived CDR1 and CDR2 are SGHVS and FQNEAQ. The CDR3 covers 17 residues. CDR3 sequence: CASSLKRAGAQYNEQFF. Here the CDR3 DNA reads TGTGCCAGCAGCTTAAAGAGAGCGGGAGCACAATACAATGAGCAGTTCTTC. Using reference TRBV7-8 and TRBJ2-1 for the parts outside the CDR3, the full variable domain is GAGVSQSPRYKVAKRGQDVALRCDPISGHVSLFWYQQALGQGPEFLTYFQNEAQLDKSGLPSDRFFAERPEGSVSTLKIQRTQQEDSAVYLCASSLKRAGAQYNEQFFGPGTRLTVL.

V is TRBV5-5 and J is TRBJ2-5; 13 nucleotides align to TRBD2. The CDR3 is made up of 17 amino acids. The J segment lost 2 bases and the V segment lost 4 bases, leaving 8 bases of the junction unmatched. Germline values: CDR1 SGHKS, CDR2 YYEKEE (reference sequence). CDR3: CASSPLGTSGIQETQYF. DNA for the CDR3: TGTGCCAGCAGCCCCCTTGGGACTAGCGGGATACAAGAGACCCAGTACTTC.

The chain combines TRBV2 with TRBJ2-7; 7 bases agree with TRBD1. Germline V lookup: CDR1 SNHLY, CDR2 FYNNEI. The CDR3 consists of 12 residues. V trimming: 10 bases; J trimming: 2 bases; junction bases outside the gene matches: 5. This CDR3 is CATRQGTYEQYF. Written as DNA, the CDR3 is TGTGCCACGCGACAGGGTACCTACGAGCAGTACTTC.

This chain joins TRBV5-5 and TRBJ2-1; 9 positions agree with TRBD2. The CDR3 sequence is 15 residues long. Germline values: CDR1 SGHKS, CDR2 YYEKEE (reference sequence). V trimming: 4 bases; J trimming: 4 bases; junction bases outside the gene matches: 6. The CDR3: CASSAGGTLYNEQFF. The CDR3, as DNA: TGTGCCAGCAGCGCGGGAGGGACACTGTACAATGAGCAGTTCTTC.

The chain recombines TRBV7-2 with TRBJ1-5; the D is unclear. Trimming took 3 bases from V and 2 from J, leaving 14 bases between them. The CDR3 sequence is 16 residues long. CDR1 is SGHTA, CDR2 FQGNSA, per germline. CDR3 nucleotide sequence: TGTGCCAGCAGCTTTGGGCCCTCCGGAGGCAATCAGCCCCAGCATTTT. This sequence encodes CASSFGPSGGNQPQHF.

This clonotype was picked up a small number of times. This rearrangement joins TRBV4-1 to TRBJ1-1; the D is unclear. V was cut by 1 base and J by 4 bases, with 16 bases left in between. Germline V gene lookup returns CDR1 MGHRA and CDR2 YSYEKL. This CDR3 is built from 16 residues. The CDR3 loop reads CASSQVRAGSGTEAFF. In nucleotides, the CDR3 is TGCGCCAGCAGCCAAGTCCGAGCCGGCTCAGGCACTGAAGCTTTCTTT.

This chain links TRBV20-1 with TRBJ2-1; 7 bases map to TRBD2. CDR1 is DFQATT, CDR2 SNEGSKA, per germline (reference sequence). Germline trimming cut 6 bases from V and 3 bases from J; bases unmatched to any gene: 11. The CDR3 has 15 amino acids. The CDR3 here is CSAPGVTGGYNEQFF. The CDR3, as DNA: TGCAGTGCACCGGGAGTAACGGGAGGCTACAATGAGCAGTTCTTC.

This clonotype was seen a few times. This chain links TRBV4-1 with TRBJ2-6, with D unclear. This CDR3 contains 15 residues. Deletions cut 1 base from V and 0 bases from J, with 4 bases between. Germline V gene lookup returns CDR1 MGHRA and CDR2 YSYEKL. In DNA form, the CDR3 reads TGCGCCAGCAGCCAAGGGAGCTCTGGGGCCAACGTCCTGACTTTC. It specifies CASSQGSSGANVLTF.

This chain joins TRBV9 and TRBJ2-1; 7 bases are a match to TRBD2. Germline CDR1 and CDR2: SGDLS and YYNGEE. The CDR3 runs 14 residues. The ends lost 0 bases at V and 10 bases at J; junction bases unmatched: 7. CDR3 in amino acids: CASSVAGLVPEQFF. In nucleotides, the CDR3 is TGTGCCAGCAGCGTAGCCGGACTAGTACCCGAGCAGTTCTTC.